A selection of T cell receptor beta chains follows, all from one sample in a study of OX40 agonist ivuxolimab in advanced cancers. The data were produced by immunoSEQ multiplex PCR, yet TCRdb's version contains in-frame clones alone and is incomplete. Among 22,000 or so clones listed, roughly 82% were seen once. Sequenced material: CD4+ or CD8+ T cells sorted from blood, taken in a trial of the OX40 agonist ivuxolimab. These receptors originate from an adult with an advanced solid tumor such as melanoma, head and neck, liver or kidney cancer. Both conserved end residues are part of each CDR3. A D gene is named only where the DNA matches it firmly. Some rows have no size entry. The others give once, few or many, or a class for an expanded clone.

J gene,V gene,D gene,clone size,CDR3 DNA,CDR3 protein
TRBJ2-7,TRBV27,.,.,TGTGCCAGCAGTTCCCCAGGGGGGAGTCTGCACGAGCAGTACTTC,CASSSPGGSLHEQYF
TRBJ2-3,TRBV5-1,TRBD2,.,TGCGCCAGCAGCTTGGTCGCGGGAGGGAGCACAGATACGCAGTATTTT,CASSLVAGGSTDTQYF
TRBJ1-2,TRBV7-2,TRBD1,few,TGTGCCAGCAGTTTCCCGGGACAGGGCTTTGACTACACCTTC,CASSFPGQGFDYTF
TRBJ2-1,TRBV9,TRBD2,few,TGTGCCAGCAGCGTAGGCGGGGGGGACTACAATGAGCAGTTCTTC,CASSVGGGDYNEQFF
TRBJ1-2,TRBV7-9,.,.,.,CASSSSGAAYGYTF
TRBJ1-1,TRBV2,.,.,TGTGCCAGCAGTGACCCTATCAAGACCGAAGCTTTCTTT,CASSDPIKTEAFF
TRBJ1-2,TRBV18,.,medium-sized,TGTGCCAGCTCACCACTGCGCGATGACGACTATGGCTACACCTTC,CASSPLRDDDYGYTF
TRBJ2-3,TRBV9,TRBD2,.,TGTGCCAGCAGCGTTAGCGGGGGGGGGACAGATACGCAGTATTTT,CASSVSGGGTDTQYF
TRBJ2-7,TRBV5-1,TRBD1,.,TGCGCCAGCAGCTTGCGGGACAGGGCCCACGAGCAGTACTTC,CASSLRDRAHEQYF
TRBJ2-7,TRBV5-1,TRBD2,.,TGCGCCAGCAGCTTGGCGGGCGGGAGTGTCCTCTACGAGCAGTACTTC,CASSLAGGSVLYEQYF
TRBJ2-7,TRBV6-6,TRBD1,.,TGTGCCAGCAGTCCGGGACAGGGGCAGCGCGAGCAGTACTTC,CASSPGQGQREQYF
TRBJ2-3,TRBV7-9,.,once,TGTGCCAGCAGCCCGACTCTCGGCGCAGATACGCAGTATTTT,CASSPTLGADTQYF
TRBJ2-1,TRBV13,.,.,TGTGCCAGCAGCCCGTGGACTGCCGCCCGCAATGAGCAGTTCTTC,CASSPWTAARNEQFF
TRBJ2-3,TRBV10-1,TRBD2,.,TGCGCCAGCAGTTCAGGACTAGCGGCTACGCGCACAGATACGCAGTATTTT,CASSSGLAATRTDTQYF
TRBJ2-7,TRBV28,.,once,TGTGCCAGCAGTTTATGGGAAGACTCCTACGAGCAGTACTTC,CASSLWEDSYEQYF
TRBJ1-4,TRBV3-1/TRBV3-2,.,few,TGTGCCAGCAGAGAAAAACTGTTTTTT,CASREKLFF
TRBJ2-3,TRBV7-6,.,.,TGTGCCAGCAGCTTAGTCCGAGACCTCACAGATACGCAGTATTTT,CASSLVRDLTDTQYF
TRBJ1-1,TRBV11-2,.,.,TGTGCCAGCAGCCCCGCGGGGGGGACTGAAGCTTTCTTT,CASSPAGGTEAFF
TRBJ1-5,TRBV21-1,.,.,TGTGCCAGCAGCAAAGCCACACAACAGGGCGACGTATATAGCAATCAGCCCCAGCATTTT,CASSKATQQGDVYSNQPQHF
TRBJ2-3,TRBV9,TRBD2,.,TGTGCCAGCAGCGAGCCCGGTATCTTAGCGGGAGAGTTGCCAGATACGCAGTATTTT,CASSEPGILAGELPDTQYF
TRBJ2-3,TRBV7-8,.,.,TGTGCCATCGCCTTCGGGTTCACAGATACGCAGTATTTT,CAIAFGFTDTQYF
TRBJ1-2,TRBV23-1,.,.,TGCGCCAGCAGTCAATCACCCCCCGAACAGGGACCGGACTACACCTTC,CASSQSPPEQGPDYTF
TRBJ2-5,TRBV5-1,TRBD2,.,TGCGCCAGCAGCACGACAGGGACTAGCGGGAGAGAGACCCAGTACTTC,CASSTTGTSGRETQYF
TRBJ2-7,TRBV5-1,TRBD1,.,TGCGCCAGCACCCCCGGGACAGGGATTCAAGAGCAGTACTTC,CASTPGTGIQEQYF
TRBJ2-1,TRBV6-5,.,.,TGTGCCAGCAACACCCCCTATGAGCAGTTCTTC,CASNTPYEQFF
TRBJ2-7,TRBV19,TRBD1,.,TGTGCCAGTAGTTACCGGGACAGTACCTACGAGCAGTACTTC,CASSYRDSTYEQYF
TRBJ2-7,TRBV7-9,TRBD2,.,TGTGCCAGCAGCTTAGGGGGACTAGCGGGTCGCGAGCAGTACTTC,CASSLGGLAGREQYF
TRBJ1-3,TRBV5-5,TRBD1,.,TGTGCCAGCAGCGGGGACGACAGGGACTCTGGAAACACCATATATTTT,CASSGDDRDSGNTIYF
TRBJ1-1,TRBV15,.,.,TGTGCCACCAGCAGAGATAGCGAGGGCGCCACTGAAGCTTTCTTT,CATSRDSEGATEAFF
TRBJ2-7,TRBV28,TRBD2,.,TGTGCCAGCAGTCCTGAACGGCTAGCGGGGAACTACGAGCAGTACTTC,CASSPERLAGNYEQYF
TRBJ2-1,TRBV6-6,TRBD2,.,TGTGCCAGCAGTTACTCAGGAGCGGGGCTATACAATGAGCAGTTCTTC,CASSYSGAGLYNEQFF